These T cell receptor beta chains were read from a single sample in a study of CD8+CD57+ T cells in acquired aplastic anemia. TCRdb reprocessed the reads with MiXCR, giving one entry per CDR3 protein. The data contain about 190,000 distinct CDR3 sequences, roughly half of them singletons. Material: sorted CD4+, CD8+, or CD8+CD57+ T cells (not recorded which) from PBMCs. The source is a human donor in good health, serving as a control. Both conserved end residues are part of each CDR3. A D gene is named only where the DNA matches it firmly. Clone size, where shown, is once, few, many, or a class for clones that have expanded.

clone size	V gene	J gene	D gene	CDR3 protein	CDR3 DNA
-	TRBV10-2	TRBJ2-7	TRBD1	CASNAGTGVPYYEQYF	TGCGCCAGCAACGCCGGGACAGGGGTCCCTTACTACGAGCAGTACTTC
few	TRBV15	TRBJ2-5	TRBD1	CATSRGQGSETQYF	TGTGCCACCAGCAGAGGACAGGGGTCGGAGACCCAGTACTTC
-	TRBV5-1	TRBJ2-5	-	CASSFPGVETQYF	TGCGCCAGCAGCTTCCCAGGAGTAGAGACCCAGTACTTC
many	TRBV29-1	TRBJ1-1	-	CSVRGLGTEAFF	TGCAGCGTCAGGGGTCTAGGCACTGAAGCTTTCTTT
-	TRBV29-1	TRBJ1-1	TRBD1	CSVDKGQLNTEAFF	TGCAGCGTTGACAAGGGACAGTTAAACACTGAAGCTTTCTTT
-	TRBV7-2	TRBJ2-1	TRBD2	CASSQPGLAGGDEQFF	TGCGCCAGCAGCCAACCAGGACTAGCGGGGGGTGACGAGCAGTTCTTC
-	TRBV19	TRBJ2-5	-	CASSTQGQETQYF	TGTGCCAGTAGTACCCAGGGACAAGAGACCCAGTACTTC
once	TRBV7-2	TRBJ2-7	TRBD2	CASSLGWTSGGAEQYF	TGTGCCAGCAGCTTAGGATGGACTAGCGGGGGGGCGGAACAGTACTTC
-	TRBV19	TRBJ2-7	TRBD2	CASSGGLAGRTSSYEQYF	TGTGCCAGTAGTGGGGGACTAGCGGGACGCACTAGCTCCTACGAGCAGTACTTC
-	TRBV5-1	TRBJ1-2	-	CASRAEGSYGYTF	TGCGCCAGCAGGGCGGAGGGCTCCTATGGCTACACCTTC
-	TRBV12-3/TRBV12-4	TRBJ1-2	TRBD1	CASRAGQGNGYTF	TGTGCCAGCAGGGCGGGACAGGGAAATGGCTACACCTTC
-	TRBV28	TRBJ2-1	-	CASVTTGLSSYNEQFF	TGTGCCAGCGTGACGACAGGACTAAGCTCCTACAATGAGCAGTTCTTC
many	TRBV20-1	TRBJ2-3	-	CSASSRVISTDTQYF	TGCAGTGCTAGTTCTCGAGTTATCAGCACAGATACGCAGTATTTT
many	TRBV11-2	TRBJ2-1	-	CASSFDSGFRYNEQFF	TGTGCCAGCAGCTTTGACAGCGGGTTTAGATACAATGAGCAGTTCTTC
many	TRBV28	TRBJ1-1	-	CATREDLAEAFF	TGTGCCACCAGGGAGGACTTAGCTGAAGCTTTCTTT
-	TRBV20-1	TRBJ2-1	TRBD2	CSARVAAGLYNEQFF	TGCAGTGCTAGAGTTGCAGCGGGGTTATACAATGAGCAGTTCTTC
-	TRBV10-2	TRBJ2-1	TRBD1	CASNAGTGVGNEQFF	TGCGCCAGCAACGCCGGGACAGGGGTTGGCAATGAGCAGTTCTTC
many	TRBV9	TRBJ1-6	-	CASSEGHPSSYNSPLHF	TGTGCCAGCAGTGAGGGCCACCCTAGCTCCTATAATTCACCCCTCCACTTT
-	TRBV19	TRBJ2-1	TRBD1	CASSATGGYEQFF	TGTGCCAGTAGTGCCACAGGGGGCTATGAGCAGTTCTTC
many	TRBV6-2/TRBV6-3	TRBJ1-2	TRBD1	CASRLWTGAGYTF	TGTGCCAGCAGACTGTGGACAGGGGCTGGCTACACCTTC
-	TRBV20-1	TRBJ2-7	-	CSARDAGAGVTEQYF	TGCAGTGCTAGAGATGCGGGGGCGGGGGTCACCGAGCAGTACTTC
-	TRBV7-2	TRBJ2-5	TRBD2	CASSRRTSGRRYQETQYF	TGTGCCAGCAGCCGCCGGACTAGCGGGAGACGGTACCAAGAGACCCAGTACTTC
few	TRBV15	TRBJ2-7	-	CATSRESGRSGEQYF	TGTGCCACCAGCAGAGAGTCAGGACGGTCCGGCGAGCAGTACTTC
many	TRBV4-2	TRBJ1-4	TRBD1	CASSQEGTGGNEKLFF	TGTGCCAGCAGCCAAGAAGGGACAGGGGGTAATGAAAAACTGTTTTTT
-	TRBV7-2	TRBJ2-1	TRBD2	CASSDRRGGLSHEQFF	TGTGCCAGCAGCGATCGACGGGGGGGCCTCTCTCATGAGCAGTTCTTC
many	TRBV4-1	TRBJ1-6	TRBD1	CASSQDRLGQGEFYNSPLHF	TGCGCCAGCAGCCAAGATCGCCTCGGACAGGGAGAGTTCTATAATTCACCCCTCCACTTT
many	TRBV7-9	TRBJ2-1	TRBD1	CASSRQGEDEQFF	TGTGCCAGCAGCAGACAGGGCGAGGATGAGCAGTTCTTC
-	TRBV10-2	TRBJ2-1	-	CASSRDYNEQFF	TGCGCCAGCAGTAGAGACTACAATGAGCAGTTCTTC
once	TRBV2	TRBJ2-3	-	CASLPWQGTDTQYF	TGTGCCTCCTTACCTTGGCAAGGCACAGATACGCAGTATTTT